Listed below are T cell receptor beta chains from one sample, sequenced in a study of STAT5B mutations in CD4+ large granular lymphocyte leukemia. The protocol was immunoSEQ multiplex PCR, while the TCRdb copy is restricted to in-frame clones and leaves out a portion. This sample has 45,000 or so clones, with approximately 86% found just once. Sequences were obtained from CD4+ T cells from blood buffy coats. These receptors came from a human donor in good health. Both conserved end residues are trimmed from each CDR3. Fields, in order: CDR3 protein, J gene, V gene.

cdr3_aa: ASSRGDRGDGQPQH
j_call: TRBJ1-5
v_call: TRBV28

cdr3_aa: AIRDLGRGEQY
j_call: TRBJ2-7
v_call: TRBV10-3

cdr3_aa: ASSLKTGNQPQH
j_call: TRBJ1-5
v_call: TRBV27

cdr3_aa: ASSFSGATNTEAF
j_call: TRBJ1-1
v_call: TRBV18

cdr3_aa: ASSVSRTGGFTEAF
j_call: TRBJ1-1
v_call: TRBV6-1

cdr3_aa: ASSGIARGLYEQY
j_call: TRBJ2-7
v_call: TRBV21-1

cdr3_aa: ASSQAGTGGDIQY
j_call: TRBJ2-4
v_call: TRBV4-1

cdr3_aa: ASSYGPNSGANVLT
j_call: TRBJ2-6
v_call: TRBV7-3

cdr3_aa: ASSLHWNGSPLH
j_call: TRBJ1-6
v_call: TRBV5-1

cdr3_aa: ASSLVGVAAF
j_call: TRBJ1-1
v_call: TRBV7-2

cdr3_aa: ASKNGQAGETQY
j_call: TRBJ2-5
v_call: TRBV6-5

cdr3_aa: ASSPQRSRWSTEAF
j_call: TRBJ1-1
v_call: TRBV5-6

cdr3_aa: ASSDGTSYNQPQH
j_call: TRBJ1-5
v_call: TRBV2

cdr3_aa: SVAFQGATDTQY
j_call: TRBJ2-3
v_call: TRBV29-1

cdr3_aa: ASSSRAGGTDTQY
j_call: TRBJ2-3
v_call: TRBV5-1

cdr3_aa: ASSSGVSSGSSYEQY
j_call: TRBJ2-7
v_call: TRBV5-8

cdr3_aa: ASSPDGRSSYNEQF
j_call: TRBJ2-1
v_call: TRBV9

cdr3_aa: ASSLTQDEQF
j_call: TRBJ2-1
v_call: TRBV5-1

cdr3_aa: ASSFSTSGETQY
j_call: TRBJ2-5
v_call: TRBV7-9

cdr3_aa: ASSFRVNSGEKLF
j_call: TRBJ1-4
v_call: TRBV27

cdr3_aa: ASSKEGLQGQPQH
j_call: TRBJ1-5
v_call: TRBV21-1

cdr3_aa: ASSPQGGTDTQY
j_call: TRBJ2-3
v_call: TRBV18